The clone carrying this T cell receptor (beta chain) has more than one count but fewer than ten. This specimen belongs to a study of CD4 and CD8 cells across lung adenocarcinoma regions. From the PCR reads, TCRdb called clonotypes with MiXCR, one entry per CDR3 protein. The sample lists over 3,500 distinct CDR3 sequences; 64% were seen once. Samples came from patients with localized non-small cell lung adenocarcinoma. This receptor was taken from a female donor with lung adenocarcinoma. The CD4 and CD8 labels of this study may be unreliable. Sequenced material: CD8+ T cells from the margin of a lung tumor.

CDR3 DNA: TGTGCCAGCTGTCGGGACAGGGTAGGCACAGATACGCAGTATTTT. Protein: CASCRDRVGTDTQYF. V is TRBV6-1 and J is TRBJ2-3; 9 positions match TRBD1. The germline CDR1 and CDR2 sequences are MNHNS and SASEGT. V lost 8 bases to trimming and J lost 1 base; unmatched junction nucleotides: 7. The length of the CDR3 is 15 residues.